This T cell receptor beta chain was sequenced in a study of control samples from healthy donors and cancer patients. The table came from immunoSEQ multiplex PCR; TCRdb's copy has only in-frame clones and leaves some out. This sample has about 38,000 clones, with around 83% found just once. The CDR3 spans 15 residues. J lost 0 bases, V lost 4 bases, and 4 bases had no gene match. Germline-derived CDR1 and CDR2 are LNHDA and SQIVND (reference sequence). The sequence derives from a woman aged 60-75 years with lung cancer. The specimen sequenced was PBMCs. This sequence joins TRBV19 and TRBJ2-3, with 7 bases identical to TRBD1. CDR3 region: CASSRGQLSTDTQYF. CDR3 DNA: TGTGCCAGTAGTAGGGGACAGCTGAGCACAGATACGCAGTATTTT.